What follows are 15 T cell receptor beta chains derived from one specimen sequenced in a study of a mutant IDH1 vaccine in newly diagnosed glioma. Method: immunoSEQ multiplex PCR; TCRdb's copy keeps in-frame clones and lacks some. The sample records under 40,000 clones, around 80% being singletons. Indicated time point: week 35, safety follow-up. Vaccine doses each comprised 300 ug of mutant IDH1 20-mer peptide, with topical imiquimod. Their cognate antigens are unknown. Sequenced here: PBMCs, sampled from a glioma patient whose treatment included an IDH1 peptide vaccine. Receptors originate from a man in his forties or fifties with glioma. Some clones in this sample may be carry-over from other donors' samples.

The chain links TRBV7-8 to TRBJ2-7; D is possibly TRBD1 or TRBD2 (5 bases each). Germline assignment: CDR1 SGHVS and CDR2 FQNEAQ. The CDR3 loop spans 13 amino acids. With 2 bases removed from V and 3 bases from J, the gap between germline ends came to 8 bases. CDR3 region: CASSLRGGYEQYF. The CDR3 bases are TGTGCCAGCAGCTTACGTGGGGGCTACGAGCAGTACTTC.

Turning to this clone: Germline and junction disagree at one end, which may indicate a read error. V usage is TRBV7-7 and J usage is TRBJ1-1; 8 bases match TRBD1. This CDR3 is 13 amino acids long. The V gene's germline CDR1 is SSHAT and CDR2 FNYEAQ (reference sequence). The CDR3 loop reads CASSLWTGNEAFF. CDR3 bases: TGTGCTAGCAGCTTATGGACAGGGAATGAAGCTTTCTTT.

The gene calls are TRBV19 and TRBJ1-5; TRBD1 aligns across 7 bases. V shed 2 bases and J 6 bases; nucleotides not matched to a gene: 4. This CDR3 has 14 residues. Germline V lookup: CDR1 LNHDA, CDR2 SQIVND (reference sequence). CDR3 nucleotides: TGTGCCAGTAGTATAAAGGGGGCCGGTCAGCCCCAGCATTTT. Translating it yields CASSIKGAGQPQHF.

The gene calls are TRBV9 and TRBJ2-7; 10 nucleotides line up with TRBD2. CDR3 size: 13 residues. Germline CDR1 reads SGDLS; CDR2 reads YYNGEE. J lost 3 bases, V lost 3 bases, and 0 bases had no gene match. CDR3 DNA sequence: TGTGCCAGCAGCGCTAGCGGGGGCTACGAGCAGTACTTC. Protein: CASSASGGYEQYF.

CDR3 nucleotide sequence: TGCGCCAGCAGCCAAGAAGGACTAGCGGGGGTAGTAGGCTTGGCAGATACGCAGTATTTT. It encodes CASSQEGLAGVVGLADTQYF. The chain employs TRBV4-3 and TRBJ2-3, with 13 bases lining up with TRBD2. J was trimmed by 4 bases and V by 0 bases; bases with no gene match: 13. This CDR3 is built from 20 residues. The germline gives CDR1 LGHNA, CDR2 YSLEER.

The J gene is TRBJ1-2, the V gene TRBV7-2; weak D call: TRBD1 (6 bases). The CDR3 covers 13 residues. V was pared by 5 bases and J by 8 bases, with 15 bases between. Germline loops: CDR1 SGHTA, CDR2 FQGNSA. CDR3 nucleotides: TGTGCCAGCAGCGCACAACAGGGTAGCGGCTACACCTTC. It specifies CASSAQQGSGYTF.

CDR3 nucleotides: TGTGCCTGGACTTCTGGCTCTGGAAACACCATATATTTT. This encodes CAWTSGSGNTIYF. The rearrangement links TRBV30 to TRBJ1-3; D ambiguous. V was cut by 4 bases and J by 0 bases, with 7 bases left in between. From germline, CDR1 is GTSNPN and CDR2 SVGIG (reference sequence). The CDR3 is 13 amino acids.

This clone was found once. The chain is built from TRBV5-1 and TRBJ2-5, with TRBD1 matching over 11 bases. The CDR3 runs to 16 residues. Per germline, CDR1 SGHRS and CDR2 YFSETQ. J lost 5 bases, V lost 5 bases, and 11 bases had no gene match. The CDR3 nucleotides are TGCGCCAGCAGTTCCGACGGACAGGGGGCTTATGAGACCCAGTACTTC. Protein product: CASSSDGQGAYETQYF.

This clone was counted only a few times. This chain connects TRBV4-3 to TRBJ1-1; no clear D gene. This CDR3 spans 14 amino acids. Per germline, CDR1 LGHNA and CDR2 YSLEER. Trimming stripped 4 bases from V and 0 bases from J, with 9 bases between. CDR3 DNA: TGCGCCAGCAGCCCCGGAACTATGAACACTGAAGCTTTCTTT. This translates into CASSPGTMNTEAFF.

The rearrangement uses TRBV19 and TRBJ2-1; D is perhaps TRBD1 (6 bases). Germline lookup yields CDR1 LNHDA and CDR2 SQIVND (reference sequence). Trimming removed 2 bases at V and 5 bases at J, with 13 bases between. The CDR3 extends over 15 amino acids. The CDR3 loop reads CASSIRDQGNNEQFF. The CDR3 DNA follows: TGTGCCAGTAGTATAAGGGACCAGGGGAACAATGAGCAGTTCTTC.

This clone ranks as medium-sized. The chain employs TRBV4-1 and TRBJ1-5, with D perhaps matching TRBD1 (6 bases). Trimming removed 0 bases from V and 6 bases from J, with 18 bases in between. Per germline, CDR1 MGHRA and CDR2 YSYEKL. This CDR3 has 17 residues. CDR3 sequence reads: CASSQDLRGRAGQPQHF. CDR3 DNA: TGCGCCAGCAGCCAAGATCTCAGGGGCAGGGCCGGTCAGCCCCAGCATTTT.

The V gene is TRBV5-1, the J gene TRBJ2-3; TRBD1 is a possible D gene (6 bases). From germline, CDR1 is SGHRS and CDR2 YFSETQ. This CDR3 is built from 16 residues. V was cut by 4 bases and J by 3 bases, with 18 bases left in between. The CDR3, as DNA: TGCGCCAGCAGCGCCGTTGGGACGGACAGAACAGATACGCAGTATTTT. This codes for CASSAVGTDRTDTQYF.

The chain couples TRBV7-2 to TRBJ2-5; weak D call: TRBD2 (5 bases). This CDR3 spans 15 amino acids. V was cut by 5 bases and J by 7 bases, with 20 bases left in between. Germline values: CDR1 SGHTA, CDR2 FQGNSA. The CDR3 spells CASSPPMEAGGTQYF. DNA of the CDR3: TGTGCCAGCAGCCCCCCGATGGAGGCCGGAGGGACCCAGTACTTC.

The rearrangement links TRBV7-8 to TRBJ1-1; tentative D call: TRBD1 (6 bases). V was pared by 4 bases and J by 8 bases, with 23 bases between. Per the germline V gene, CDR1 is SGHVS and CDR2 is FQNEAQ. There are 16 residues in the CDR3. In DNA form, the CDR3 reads TGTGCCAGCAGCTCCTCCGGCGGTGGGGGGGGCGGGGAAGCTTTCTTT. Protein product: CASSSSGGGGGGEAFF.

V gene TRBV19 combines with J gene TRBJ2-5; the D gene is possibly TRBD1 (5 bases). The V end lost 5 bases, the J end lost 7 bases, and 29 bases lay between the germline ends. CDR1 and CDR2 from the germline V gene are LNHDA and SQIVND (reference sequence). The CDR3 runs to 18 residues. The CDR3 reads CASSALPLGHLSQGTQYF. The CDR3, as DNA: TGTGCCAGTAGTGCCCTACCTCTTGGACACCTATCTCAGGGGACCCAGTACTTC.